This T cell receptor beta chain emerged from a study of long-term antiretroviral therapy in people with HIV. The study's findings and limits: Dominating the repertoire at all time points were the clones that expanded before ART.

Running of the v3.0 immunoSEQ assay took place at survey level. Using immunoSEQ multiplex PCR, the repertoire was profiled, and TCRdb retains in-frame clones only, with some absent. Of fewer than 35,000 clones in the sample, roughly 85% are singletons; the top ten hold approximately 4.7%. This CDR3 has 14 residues. V lost 4 bases and J lost 0, with 10 bases in between. Germline V gene sequence: CDR1 MNHEY, CDR2 SMNVEV (reference sequence). Comment on this clone: Its matching antigen is unknown.

The specimen comprised unsorted PBMCs, sampled around 3.3 years after starting antiretroviral therapy. The V gene is TRBV27, the J gene TRBJ2-7, with D possibly called TRBD1 or TRBD2 (5 bases each). The TCR was taken from a man in his late teens or twenties with HIV. In DNA, the CDR3 is TGTGCCAGCAGTTCCTCAGGGAGCTCCTACGAGCAGTACTTC. As protein: CASSSSGSSYEQYF.